What follows are 10 T cell receptor beta chains derived from one specimen sequenced in a study of PD-L1 blockade in urothelial cancer (dated by TCRdb to between 2016 and 2019). The time point tag for this specimen amounts to: pretreatment peripheral blood. The library came from the immunoSEQ multiplex PCR assay. TCRdb stores this immuneACCESS table with in-frame sequences only. Part of the clones is absent; in the studies checked, under half of the shortfall reflects unresolved V genes, and no reason is known for the rest. The table for this sample lists about 72,000 clones; approximately 83% of them were counted only once. The ten top clones hold under 15% of the sample. The source material was PBMCs, sampled around atezolizumab (anti-PD-L1) treatment. These receptors were obtained from a man in his 60s with urothelial cancer.

The chain uses TRBV7-8 and TRBJ2-1; 7 bases are a match to TRBD2. V lost 1 base and J lost 15; bases outside the gene matches: 9. This CDR3 spans 13 amino acids. Germline values: CDR1 SGHVS, CDR2 FQNEAQ. The CDR3, as DNA: TGTGCCAGCAGCTTAGTGGCCGGCTGGGGGGGGTTCTTC. Its protein product is CASSLVAGWGGFF.

This sequence joins TRBV2 and TRBJ2-3, with D possibly matching TRBD1 (6 bases). Germline CDR1 and CDR2: SNHLY and FYNNEI. The length of the CDR3 is 14 residues. V was trimmed by 6 bases and J by 2 bases, leaving 12 bases between them. This chain's CDR3 is CASRLTGNTDTQYF. Written as DNA, the CDR3 is TGTGCCAGCAGGCTTACAGGGAACACAGATACGCAGTATTTT.

The chain couples TRBV7-9 to TRBJ1-3; maybe TRBD1 (6 bases). Trimming removed 8 bases at V and 0 bases at J, with 14 bases between. From germline, CDR1 is SEHNR and CDR2 FQNEAQ (reference sequence). The CDR3 loop spans 15 amino acids. CDR3 coding DNA: TGTGCCAGCGTCACAGGGAGAAGCTCTGGAAACACCATATATTTT. As protein: CASVTGRSSGNTIYF.

The rearrangement links TRBV7-9 to TRBJ1-1, with no clear D. V was pared by 1 base and J by 4 bases, with 10 bases between. This CDR3 is 14 amino acids long. Per germline, CDR1 SEHNR and CDR2 FQNEAQ (reference sequence). CDR3 bases: TGTGCCAGCAGCTTAGTTGAGTATGGCACTGAAGCTTTCTTT. The encoded protein is CASSLVEYGTEAFF. Looking up the rest from reference TRBV7-9 and TRBJ1-1 gives the full variable domain: DTGVSQNPRHKITKRGQNVTFRCDPISEHNRLYWYRQTLGQGPEFLTYFQNEAQLEKSRLLSDRFSAERPKGSFSTLEIQRTEQGDSAMYLCASSLVEYGTEAFFGQGTRLTVV.

This clone was detected once. J is TRBJ1-3 and V is TRBV5-1, with 7 bases that match TRBD1. Trimming cost V 2 bases and J 0 bases; bases outside gene matches: 17. Germline CDR1 SGHRS, CDR2 YFSETQ. The CDR3 length is 20 residues. This chain's CDR3 is CASSFGSGTAPVRSGNTIYF. CDR3 coding DNA: TGCGCCAGCAGCTTCGGTAGCGGGACAGCCCCGGTTCGCTCTGGAAACACCATATATTTT.

The chain combines TRBV11-3 with TRBJ2-7; TRBD2 matches at 11 bases. CDR1 is SGHNT, CDR2 YENEEA, per germline. V lost 0 bases, J lost 8 bases, and 3 bases stayed unmatched. The CDR3 extends over 14 amino acids. CDR3 residues: CASSLETSGGKQYF. The CDR3 DNA reads as TGTGCCAGCAGCTTAGAAACTAGCGGGGGTAAGCAGTACTTC.

The rearrangement uses TRBV4-2 and TRBJ1-2; weak D call: TRBD1 (5 bases). In germline, CDR1 is LGHNA, CDR2 YNFKEQ. V shed 3 bases and J shed 10 bases, with 18 bases lying between them. The CDR3 covers 14 residues. The CDR3 here is CASSQEGNLKVYTF. CDR3 DNA: TGTGCCAGCAGCCAGGAGGGGAACCTGAAGGTCTACACCTTC.

This chain connects TRBV19 to TRBJ1-2; maybe TRBD1 (5 bases). The CDR3 contains 15 residues. CDR1 is LNHDA and CDR2 is SQIVND in the germline V gene (reference sequence). V lost 7 bases and J lost 4, with 19 bases in between. CDR3 in amino acids: CASKWGGDSAYGYTF. The CDR3 region has the DNA TGTGCCAGTAAATGGGGAGGGGACTCCGCCTATGGCTACACCTTC.

This rearrangement joins TRBV2 to TRBJ2-7, with 14 bases matching TRBD2. This CDR3 spans 17 amino acids. The J segment lost 3 bases and the V segment lost 7 bases, leaving 11 bases of the junction unmatched. The germline gives CDR1 SNHLY, CDR2 FYNNEI. DNA of the CDR3: TGTGCCAGCATCGGGACTAGCGGGGGCTCCGGGATCTACGAGCAGTACTTC. This encodes CASIGTSGGSGIYEQYF.

This clone has just one count. The chain joins TRBV7-3 to TRBJ2-1; 13 bases align to TRBD2. The CDR3 extends over 17 amino acids. J lost 9 bases, V lost 5 bases, and 13 bases had no gene match. Germline assignment: CDR1 SGHTA and CDR2 FQGTGA. CDR3 DNA sequence: TGTGCCAGCAGCCAAACCTTACTAGCGGGGGGGCATAGTGAGCAGTTCTTC. It is translated as CASSQTLLAGGHSEQFF. The full variable domain, with the rest looked up from reference TRBV7-3 and TRBJ2-1, is GAGVSQTPSNKVTEKGKYVELRCDPISGHTALYWYRQSLGQGPEFLIYFQGTGAADDSGLPNDRFFAVRPEGSVSTLKIQRTERGDSAVYLCASSQTLLAGGHSEQFFGPGTRLTVL.